The rows below give T cell receptor beta chains drawn from one sample of a study of Ad26.COV2.S vaccination and SARS-CoV-2 variants. The method was immunoSEQ multiplex PCR; TCRdb's version includes in-frame clones alone and lacks a portion of them. The sample has about 680,000 clones, roughly 90% seen once. Here the sequenced sample was peripheral blood, taken in a trial of Ad26.COV2.S vaccine versus placebo. Source of these receptors: a person between 18 and 59 years old who received the Ad26.COV2.S COVID-19 vaccine or a placebo. Each CDR3 is given with its conserved first and last residue. The order of the fields is J gene, CDR3 length, D gene, V gene, clone size, CDR3 protein, CDR3 DNA. D genes are given only for firm matches. Only some rows state a clone size, as once, few, many or a class for expanded clones.

J gene: TRBJ1-1; CDR3 length: 13; D gene: TRBD1; V gene: TRBV12-3/TRBV12-4; clone size: -; CDR3 protein: CASTPDRDTEAFF; CDR3 DNA: TGTGCCAGCACCCCGGACAGGGACACTGAAGCTTTCTTT
J gene: TRBJ1-3; CDR3 length: 14; D gene: -; V gene: TRBV18; clone size: -; CDR3 protein: CASSLTEGGNTIYF; CDR3 DNA: TGTGCCAGCTCACTAACCGAGGGGGGAAACACCATATATTTT
J gene: TRBJ2-2; CDR3 length: 15; D gene: -; V gene: TRBV5-5; clone size: -; CDR3 protein: CASSFTGGNTGELFF; CDR3 DNA: TGTGCCAGCAGCTTCACCGGGGGGAACACCGGGGAGCTGTTTTTT
J gene: TRBJ1-3; CDR3 length: 13; D gene: -; V gene: TRBV2; clone size: -; CDR3 protein: CASSEVGGNTIYF; CDR3 DNA: TGTGCCAGCAGTGAGGTTGGTGGAAACACCATATATTTT
J gene: TRBJ2-5; CDR3 length: 17; D gene: TRBD2; V gene: TRBV27; clone size: -; CDR3 protein: CASSPKPQLAGVETQYF; CDR3 DNA: TGTGCCAGCAGTCCCAAACCCCAACTAGCGGGAGTAGAGACCCAGTACTTC
J gene: TRBJ2-3; CDR3 length: 14; D gene: TRBD2; V gene: TRBV6-5; clone size: -; CDR3 protein: CASRERDEGDTQYF; CDR3 DNA: TGTGCCAGCCGCGAGCGGGATGAGGGAGATACGCAGTATTTT
J gene: TRBJ1-1; CDR3 length: 15; D gene: -; V gene: TRBV10-1; clone size: -; CDR3 protein: CASSDLQGGITEAFF; CDR3 DNA: TGCGCCAGCAGTGACCTACAGGGTGGAATCACTGAAGCTTTCTTT
J gene: TRBJ2-7; CDR3 length: 14; D gene: TRBD1; V gene: TRBV28; clone size: -; CDR3 protein: CASRSLQGAREQYF; CDR3 DNA: TGTGCCAGCAGGTCGTTACAGGGGGCGCGAGAGCAGTACTTC
J gene: TRBJ1-2; CDR3 length: 14; D gene: TRBD1; V gene: TRBV7-9; clone size: -; CDR3 protein: CASSPRQGSYGYTF; CDR3 DNA: TGTGCCAGCAGCCCAAGACAGGGTAGCTATGGCTACACCTTC
J gene: TRBJ1-2; CDR3 length: 15; D gene: TRBD1; V gene: TRBV5-4; clone size: -; CDR3 protein: CASSPRGTGEYGYTF; CDR3 DNA: TGTGCCAGCAGCCCCAGGGGGACAGGGGAATATGGCTACACCTTC
J gene: TRBJ2-7; CDR3 length: 13; D gene: -; V gene: TRBV5-6; clone size: -; CDR3 protein: CASSSTTSHEQYF; CDR3 DNA: TGTGCCAGCAGCTCGACAACTTCCCACGAGCAGTACTTC
J gene: TRBJ1-5; CDR3 length: 15; D gene: -; V gene: TRBV7-9; clone size: -; CDR3 protein: CASSLGSGDYQPQHF; CDR3 DNA: TGTGCCAGCAGCTTAGGATCAGGGGATTATCAGCCCCAGCATTTT
J gene: TRBJ1-2; CDR3 length: 17; D gene: -; V gene: TRBV15; clone size: -; CDR3 protein: CATSRDEDARANYGYTF; CDR3 DNA: TGTGCCACCAGCAGAGATGAGGATGCCAGAGCTAACTATGGCTACACCTTC
J gene: TRBJ2-7; CDR3 length: 14; D gene: -; V gene: TRBV7-8; clone size: -; CDR3 protein: CASSFETGSYEQYF; CDR3 DNA: TGTGCCAGCAGCTTTGAGACAGGCTCCTACGAGCAGTACTTC
J gene: TRBJ1-4; CDR3 length: 15; D gene: -; V gene: TRBV30; clone size: few; CDR3 protein: CAWNVGVLGNEKLFF; CDR3 DNA: TGTGCCTGGAATGTGGGGGTCTTGGGTAATGAAAAACTGTTTTTT
J gene: TRBJ1-1; CDR3 length: 13; D gene: TRBD1; V gene: TRBV25-1; clone size: once; CDR3 protein: CASSDRGLAEAFF; CDR3 DNA: TGTGCCAGCAGTGACAGGGGGCTCGCTGAAGCTTTCTTT
J gene: TRBJ1-5; CDR3 length: 12; D gene: -; V gene: TRBV11-2; clone size: -; CDR3 protein: CASSLEGQPQHF; CDR3 DNA: TGTGCCAGCAGCTTAGAGGGTCAGCCCCAGCATTTT
J gene: TRBJ1-5; CDR3 length: 14; D gene: -; V gene: TRBV15; clone size: few; CDR3 protein: CATSIRDKNQPQHF; CDR3 DNA: TGTGCCACCAGCATCCGGGACAAAAATCAGCCCCAGCATTTT
J gene: TRBJ2-7; CDR3 length: 15; D gene: -; V gene: TRBV9; clone size: -; CDR3 protein: CASSVGGNGAYEQYF; CDR3 DNA: TGTGCCAGCAGCGTAGGAGGGAACGGGGCCTACGAGCAGTACTTC
J gene: TRBJ2-2; CDR3 length: 16; D gene: -; V gene: TRBV27; clone size: -; CDR3 protein: CASRTTGQSDTGELFF; CDR3 DNA: TGTGCCAGCAGGACTACAGGACAATCTGATACCGGGGAGCTGTTTTTT
J gene: TRBJ2-7; CDR3 length: 13; D gene: TRBD2; V gene: TRBV11-2; clone size: -; CDR3 protein: CASSLTSGLEQYF; CDR3 DNA: TGTGCCAGCAGCTTAACTAGCGGCCTCGAGCAGTACTTC
J gene: TRBJ2-7; CDR3 length: 13; D gene: TRBD1; V gene: TRBV18; clone size: -; CDR3 protein: CASSPPGQGGKYF; CDR3 DNA: TGTGCCAGCTCACCACCGGGACAGGGAGGGAAGTACTTC
J gene: TRBJ2-1; CDR3 length: 15; D gene: -; V gene: TRBV7-8; clone size: once; CDR3 protein: CARIRTGSSYNEQFF; CDR3 DNA: TGTGCCAGGATCCGTACAGGGTCCTCCTACAATGAGCAGTTCTTC
J gene: TRBJ1-3; CDR3 length: 14; D gene: TRBD1; V gene: TRBV9; clone size: -; CDR3 protein: CASSAGGAGNTIYF; CDR3 DNA: TGTGCCAGCAGCGCAGGGGGCGCAGGGAACACCATATATTTT
J gene: TRBJ2-1; CDR3 length: 15; D gene: -; V gene: TRBV9; clone size: -; CDR3 protein: CASSVGVSSYNEQFF; CDR3 DNA: TGTGCCAGCAGCGTCGGCGTAAGCTCCTACAATGAGCAGTTCTTC
J gene: TRBJ2-5; CDR3 length: 15; D gene: TRBD1; V gene: TRBV6-5; clone size: -; CDR3 protein: CASIPRQGSSRTQYF; CDR3 DNA: TGTGCCAGCATCCCCAGACAGGGTTCTTCTAGGACCCAGTACTTC
J gene: TRBJ1-3; CDR3 length: 13; D gene: -; V gene: TRBV13; clone size: -; CDR3 protein: CASSLRGGNTIYF; CDR3 DNA: TGTGCCAGCAGCTTAAGGGGGGGAAACACCATATATTTT
J gene: TRBJ2-7; CDR3 length: 14; D gene: -; V gene: TRBV9; clone size: -; CDR3 protein: CASSVGGSSYEQYF; CDR3 DNA: TGTGCCAGCAGCGTAGGGGGGAGCTCCTACGAGCAGTACTTC
J gene: TRBJ2-7; CDR3 length: 15; D gene: TRBD1; V gene: TRBV19; clone size: -; CDR3 protein: CASSITPGQSYEQYF; CDR3 DNA: TGTGCCAGTAGTATAACACCGGGACAGTCCTACGAGCAGTACTTC
J gene: TRBJ2-1; CDR3 length: 12; D gene: -; V gene: TRBV30; clone size: -; CDR3 protein: CAWKGLDNEQFF; CDR3 DNA: TGTGCCTGGAAAGGACTCGACAATGAGCAGTTCTTC
J gene: TRBJ1-3; CDR3 length: 11; D gene: -; V gene: TRBV12-3/TRBV12-4; clone size: -; CDR3 protein: CASSLFNTIYF; CDR3 DNA: TGTGCCAGCAGTTTATTTAACACCATATATTTT
J gene: TRBJ2-1; CDR3 length: 11; D gene: -; V gene: TRBV20-1; clone size: -; CDR3 protein: CSAGVPNEQFF; CDR3 DNA: TGCAGTGCCGGGGTACCCAATGAGCAGTTCTTC